The rows below give T cell receptor beta chains drawn from one sample of a study of cytomegalovirus exposure and HLA in healthy donors. Profiling relied on immunoSEQ multiplex PCR, and the TCRdb table lists in-frame clones only, not all of them. The sample has around 90,000 clones; around four fifths are singletons. Sequencing was done on a sample of PBMCs. The receptors were sampled from a woman aged 40 to 50 in good health and CMV-seronegative. The CDR3 runs from the conserved cysteine through the conserved F or W. The D gene is left open where the match is weak. Clone size is stated in some rows and not others, as once, few, many or a class when expanded.

>.|.|TRBV2|TRBJ2-1
CASSVAGSANNEQFF
TGTGCCAGCAGTGTCGCCGGGAGTGCCAACAATGAGCAGTTCTTC
>.|.|TRBV4-2|TRBJ1-2
CASSQEAQGNTNYGYTF
TGTGCCAGCAGCCAAGAGGCACAGGGAAACACTAACTATGGCTACACCTTC
>.|.|TRBV5-1|TRBJ1-2
CASRPTGSRGYTF
TGCGCCAGCCGACCCACAGGGTCCCGTGGCTACACCTTC
>few|TRBD2|TRBV11-3|TRBJ2-1
CASSAGLAGAGEQFF
TGTGCCAGCAGCGCAGGACTAGCGGGAGCAGGCGAGCAGTTCTTC
>.|.|TRBV6-6|TRBJ1-2
CASSYSRSVGSYGYTF
TGTGCCAGCAGTTACTCTAGGTCTGTGGGGAGCTATGGCTACACCTTC
>few|.|TRBV19|TRBJ1-4
CASSMRANQNEKLFF
TGTGCCAGTAGTATGCGCGCCAATCAAAATGAAAAACTGTTTTTT
>.|.|TRBV27|TRBJ2-7
CASSPWDILSEQYF
TGTGCCAGCAGTCCGTGGGACATCCTTTCCGAGCAGTACTTC
>.|TRBD1|TRBV11-3|TRBJ2-7
CASSLGTGIDEQYF
TGTGCCAGCAGCCTGGGGACAGGGATCGACGAGCAGTACTTC
>.|TRBD2|TRBV11-2|TRBJ2-1
CASSSLAGAFNEQFF
TGTGCCAGCAGCTCACTAGCGGGAGCCTTCAATGAGCAGTTCTTC
>.|.|TRBV6-6|TRBJ2-7
CASSYDSYEQYF
TGTGCCAGCAGCTACGACAGCTACGAGCAGTACTTC
>.|TRBD2|TRBV19|TRBJ2-1
CASSKAGGPYKFF
TGTGCCAGTAGTAAAGCGGGAGGGCCTTATAAGTTCTTC
>few|.|TRBV2|TRBJ1-1
CASKWEAVAFF
TGTGCCAGCAAATGGGAGGCCGTAGCTTTCTTT
>once|.|TRBV6-6|TRBJ2-2
CASTSGRPNTGELFF
TGTGCCAGCACGAGCGGGCGCCCGAACACCGGGGAGCTGTTTTTT
>.|TRBD2|TRBV11-3|TRBJ2-2
CASSLETLAGKSTGELFF
TGTGCCAGCAGCTTAGAGACCTTAGCGGGGAAGAGCACCGGGGAGCTGTTTTTT
>.|.|TRBV14|TRBJ2-3
CASSQVVSGRFTDTQYF
TGTGCCAGCAGCCAAGTCGTTAGCGGCAGATTCACAGATACGCAGTATTTT
>.|TRBD1|TRBV10-1|TRBJ1-1
CASKPRGLIGNTEAFF
TGCGCCAGCAAGCCCAGGGGGCTGATAGGGAACACTGAAGCTTTCTTT
>few|.|TRBV2|TRBJ1-1
CASRAGRTEAFF
TGTGCCAGCAGGGCAGGGAGGACTGAAGCTTTCTTT
>.|.|TRBV6-6|TRBJ2-7
CASTPTGGTSREQYF
TGTGCCAGCACCCCGACCGGGGGAACATCTCGCGAGCAGTACTTC
>.|.|TRBV5-1|TRBJ1-2
CASSLGEGRTSNYGYTF
TGCGCCAGCAGCTTGGGGGAGGGCAGGACTTCTAACTATGGCTACACCTTC
>.|TRBD2|TRBV4-2|TRBJ2-1
CANSQEISGAAYNEQFF
TGTGCCAACAGCCAAGAGATTAGCGGGGCCGCCTACAATGAGCAGTTCTTC
>once|.|TRBV18|TRBJ1-1
CASSPHRLGIANTEAFF
TGTGCCAGCTCACCCCACCGCCTCGGGATCGCGAACACTGAAGCTTTCTTT